This TCR beta chain came from a study of molecular identifiers for immune sequencing clone quantification. Background on the study: The replicates split RNA from around 20,000 or 100,000 naive CD8 cells five ways and sequenced four.

The CDR3 runs to 14 residues. CDR1 is SGHVS and CDR2 is FQNEAQ in the germline V gene. V shed 1 base and J shed 2 bases, with 8 bases lying between them. From the PCR reads, TCRdb called clonotypes with MiXCR, one entry per CDR3 protein. The table includes approximately 670,000 distinct CDR3 sequences, less than 20% detected once. RNA fractions of 10%, 30% or 50% and about 19,000 to 1,100,000 sorted cells were the source of naive CD8 libraries. Study-level findings and limits: Clones above 20 RNA copies contained over 97% of effector molecules and under 1% of naive molecules.

This clonotype was seen more than once but under ten times. Antigen specificity is unknown. V usage is TRBV7-8 and J usage is TRBJ1-2; D uncertain. The sequencing sample was made of naive CD8+ T cells from blood, with Jurkat cell RNA spiked in. Sample subset: FACS-sorted CD8+CD4-CCR7+CD45RA+ naive T cells. This clonotype originated in a human donor in good health. Some libraries in this study had Jurkat cell RNA spiked in. The CDR3 DNA reads as TGTGCCAGCAGCTTAGATCCTCCCAACTATGGCTACACCTTC. Residues: CASSLDPPNYGYTF.